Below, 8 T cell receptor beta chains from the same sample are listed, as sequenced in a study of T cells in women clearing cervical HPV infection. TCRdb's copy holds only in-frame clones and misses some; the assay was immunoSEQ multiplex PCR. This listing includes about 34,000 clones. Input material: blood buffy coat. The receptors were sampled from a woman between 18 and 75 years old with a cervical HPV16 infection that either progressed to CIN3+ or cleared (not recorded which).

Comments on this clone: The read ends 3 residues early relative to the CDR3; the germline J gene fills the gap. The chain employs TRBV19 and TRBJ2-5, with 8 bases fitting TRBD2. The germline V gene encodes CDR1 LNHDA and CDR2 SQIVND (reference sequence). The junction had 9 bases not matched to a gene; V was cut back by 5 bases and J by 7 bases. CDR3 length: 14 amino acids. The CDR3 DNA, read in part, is TGTGCCAGTAGTTCTCACGGGGGGGGTGGGACC. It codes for CASSSHGGGGT. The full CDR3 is CASSSHGGGGTQYF.

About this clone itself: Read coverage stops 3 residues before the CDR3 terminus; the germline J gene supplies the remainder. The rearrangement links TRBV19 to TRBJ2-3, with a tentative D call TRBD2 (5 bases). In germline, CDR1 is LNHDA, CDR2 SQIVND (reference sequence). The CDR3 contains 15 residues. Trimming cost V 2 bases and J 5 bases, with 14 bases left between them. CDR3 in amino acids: CASSIRTSGIDTQYF. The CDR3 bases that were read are TGTGCCAGTAGTATAAGGACCAGCGGTATAGATACG.

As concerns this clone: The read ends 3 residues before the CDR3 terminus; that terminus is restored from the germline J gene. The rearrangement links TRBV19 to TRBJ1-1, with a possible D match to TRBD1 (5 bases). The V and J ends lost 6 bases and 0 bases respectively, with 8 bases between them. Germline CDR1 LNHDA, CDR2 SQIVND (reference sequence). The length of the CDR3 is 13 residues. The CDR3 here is CASRDRLNTEAFF. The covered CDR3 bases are TGTGCCAGTAGAGACAGATTGAACACTGAA.

The part of the CDR3 DNA that was read is TGTGCCAGCAGTGAAGATGCGCAGGGGGGAGAGACC. Protein: CASSEDAQGGET. The CDR3 in its entirety is CASSEDAQGGETQYF. The chain employs TRBV2 and TRBJ2-5, with TRBD1 as a possible D gene (7 bases). Read data end 3 residues before the CDR3 end; the end is taken from the germline J gene. This CDR3 is built from 15 residues. Germline loops: CDR1 SNHLY, CDR2 FYNNEI. V dropped 1 base and J dropped 4 bases, with 13 bases sitting between them. Combining the CDR3 with reference TRBV2 and TRBJ2-5 gives the whole variable domain EPEVTQTPSHQVTQMGQEVILRCVPISNHLYFYWYRQILGQKVEFLVSFYNNEISEKSEIFDDQFSVERPDGSNFTLKIRSTKLEDSAMYFCASSEDAQGGETQYFGPGTRLLVL.

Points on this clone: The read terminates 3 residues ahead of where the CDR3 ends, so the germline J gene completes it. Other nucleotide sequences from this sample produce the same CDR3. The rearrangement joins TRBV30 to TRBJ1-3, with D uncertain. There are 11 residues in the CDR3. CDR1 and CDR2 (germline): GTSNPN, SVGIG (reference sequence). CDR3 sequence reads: CAWIRGGAIYF. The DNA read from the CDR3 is TGTGCCTGGATTCGGGGAGGTGCT.

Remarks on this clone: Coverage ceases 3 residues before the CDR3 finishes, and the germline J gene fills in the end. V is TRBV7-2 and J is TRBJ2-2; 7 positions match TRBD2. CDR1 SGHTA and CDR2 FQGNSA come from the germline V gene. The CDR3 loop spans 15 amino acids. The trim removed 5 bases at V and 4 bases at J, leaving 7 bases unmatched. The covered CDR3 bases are TGTGCCAGCAGCCGTGGACTAGGCGGCACCGGGGAG. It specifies CASSRGLGGTGE. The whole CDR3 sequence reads CASSRGLGGTGELFF.

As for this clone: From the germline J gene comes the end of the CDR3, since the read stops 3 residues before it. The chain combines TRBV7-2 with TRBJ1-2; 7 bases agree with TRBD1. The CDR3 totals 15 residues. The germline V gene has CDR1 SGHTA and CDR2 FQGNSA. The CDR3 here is CASSFARGRSDTYTF. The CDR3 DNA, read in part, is TGTGCCAGCAGCTTTGCCAGGGGGAGGTCAGATACC.

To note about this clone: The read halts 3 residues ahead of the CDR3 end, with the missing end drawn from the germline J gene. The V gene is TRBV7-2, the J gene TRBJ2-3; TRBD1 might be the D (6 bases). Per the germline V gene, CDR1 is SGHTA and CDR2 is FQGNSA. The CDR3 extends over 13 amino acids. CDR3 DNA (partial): TGTGCCAGCAGCCACAACAGGGAAGAGACG. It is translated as CASSHNREET. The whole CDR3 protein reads CASSHNREETQYF.